What follows is one T cell receptor beta chain and its context. The target of this receptor is not known. The record has no base qualities; no much larger clone is one base away. The identical CDR3 is also encoded by other nucleotide sequences in the sample. Donors were healthy HIV-negative adults with no recently reported acute infections or vaccinations. Every donor was a Caucasian adult residing in Nashville, Tennessee, USA. Magnetic negative selection was used to enrich CD4+ T cells, after which naive cells were positively selected on CD45RA and the negative fraction became the memory subset. Blood was collected by leukapheresis, and PBMCs were isolated by Ficoll-Histopaque density gradient centrifugation and then cryopreserved in liquid nitrogen vapor phase. Analytical flow cytometry was used to check the purity and quantity of each magnetically sorted T cell population. From each sorted fraction, genomic DNA was isolated and quantified by UV absorbance on a Nanodrop 2000c.

TCR CDR3 regions were amplified from genomic DNA by multiplex PCR using the deep immunoSEQ assay. Extracted genomic DNA from each cell subset was spread evenly across all wells of several immunoSEQ 96-well plates, with each plate serving as a replicate. For sorted subsets, around 0.2 ug of genomic DNA, equivalent to around 30,000 T cell genomes, went into each replicate PCR. Purified libraries were quantified with a Qubit 3.0 fluorometer, sized on a Bioanalyzer 2100, and re-quantified with the KAPA Library Quantification kit. Each immunoSEQ 96-well plate was sequenced on its own single-read 150-cycle Illumina NextSeq 550 flow cell. The published analysis was carried out like this. Because the immunoSEQ output held only junctional sequences and lacked quality scores, the filtering could not match the filtering applied to full-length reads. To assign V/J genes and CDR3, sequences were annotated against IMGT germline references using PyIR, a Python wrapper for IgBLAST v1.9. Any read was removed if the V/J assignment was weak (E-value above 1e-6), the CDR3 was missing, or the read contained stop codons, out-of-frame junctions, or ambiguous translated residues. A V3J clonotype was defined by an identical inferred V gene, J gene, and CDR3 amino acid sequence. The percentage overlap between two repertoires was calculated by dividing the number of shared unique clonotypes by the size of the smaller repertoire. RTK rarefaction, the Chao1 estimator, and Recon v2.1 estimates of unobserved clonotypes were used to assess repertoire richness. Generation probabilities for all TCRbeta clonotypes obtained by the gDNA method from a few donors were computed using OLGA. Sourced from immuneACCESS, this table was stored by TCRdb with only in-frame sequences that have V and J called. A share of the clones is absent; for the studies checked, an unresolved V gene accounts for under half, and the remainder has no known explanation. The D gene and trimming were derived from the DNA, and the V and J assignments and clone size from that table. The sample table records about 1.1 million clones; more than 75% of these occur just once. The top ten hold 0.5% to 0.65% of the sample.

Via the germline V gene, CDR1 is SGHDT and CDR2 YYEEEE. The CDR3 numbers 15 residues from cysteine through phenylalanine. Only CDR3 DNA is held: 45 bases, read in frame from base 1. The germline ends are 9 bases apart after V is trimmed by 2 bases and J by 0 bases. This entry belongs to a study of shared clonotypes between healthy human individuals (dated by TCRdb to about 2020). General notes on the study: The cohort comprised a couple of women and a few men aged 18 to 49 years. To estimate repertoire size and how much clonotype sharing occurs between individuals, the study deeply sequenced the blood TCR repertoires of about 5 healthy adults. For each donor, three plates each were used for CD4 naive and CD4 memory, two plates were used for CD8 naive, and one plate was used for CD8 memory. Libraries were prepared and TCR repertoires were sequenced by different laboratories using diverse techniques, in order to increase sequencing depth and limit assay-specific biases. Per donor, leukapheresis produced somewhere between about 0.85 and 9.5 billion PBMCs.

Summary of the overall study and its limitations: Because the study included only a small number of donors, the genetic and exposure-history diversity represented was limited. Naive subsets generally had larger estimated clonotype richness than memory subsets did. Even with the large sequencing depth, rarefaction of the sorted-subset datasets indicated that sequencing was incomplete. Pairwise subsampling led to the expectation that sequencing depth would affect the degree of clonotype sharing among donors. Sampling was restricted to blood, and TCR repertoires in tissues likely differ from the TCR repertoires found in blood. Compared with non-shared clonotypes, clonotypes shared by all four sorted-subset donors had higher generation probabilities. Sharing across four donors was observed for roughly 5% of naive CD4, about 3.2% of naive CD8, 2% to 2.5% of memory CD4, and about 0.4% of memory CD8 clonotypes.

The material sequenced was memory CD4+ T cells from PBMCs. The sample's cell subset or site label, decoded: CD45RA-negative fraction. The clonotype originates from a man younger than 35 in good health. Some clones in this sample may be carry-over from other donors' samples. Recombination joined TRBV5-6 with TRBJ1-3, with the D gene not clear enough to name. The CDR3 region reads CASSLAVSSGNTIYF. The DNA sequence is as follows: TGTGCCAGCAGCTTAGCCGTGAGCTCTGGAAACACCATATATTTT. The CDR3 plus the reference TRBV5-6 and TRBJ1-3 genes for the other parts give the full variable domain: DAGVTQSPTHLIKTRGQQVTLRCSPKSGHDTVSWYQQALGQGPQFIFQYYEEEERQRGNFPDRFSGHQFPNYSSELNVNALLLGDSALYLCASSLAVSSGNTIYFGEGSWLTVV.